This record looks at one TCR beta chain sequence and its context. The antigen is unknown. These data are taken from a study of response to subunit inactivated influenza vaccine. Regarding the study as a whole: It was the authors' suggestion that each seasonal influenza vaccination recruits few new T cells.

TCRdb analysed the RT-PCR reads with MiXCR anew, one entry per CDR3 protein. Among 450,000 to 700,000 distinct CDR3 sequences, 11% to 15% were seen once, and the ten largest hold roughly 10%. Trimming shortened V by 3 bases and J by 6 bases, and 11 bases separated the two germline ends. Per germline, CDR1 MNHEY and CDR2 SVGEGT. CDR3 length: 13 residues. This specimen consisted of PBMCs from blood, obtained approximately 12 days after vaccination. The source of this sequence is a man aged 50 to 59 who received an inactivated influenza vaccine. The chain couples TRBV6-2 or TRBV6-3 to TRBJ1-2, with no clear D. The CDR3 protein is CASSYDLGNGYTF. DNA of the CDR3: TGTGCCAGCAGTTATGACCTGGGGAATGGCTACACCTTC.